Below are 8 T cell receptor beta chains sequenced from a single sample in a study of T cell changes during pregnancy in multiple sclerosis. The assay was immunoSEQ multiplex PCR, and TCRdb's table has in-frame clones only and misses some. The sample includes 50,000 to 60,000 clones, 70% to 90% of them seen just once. Specimen: CD4+ T cells from peripheral blood mononuclear cells, collected in the third trimester of pregnancy. The receptors shown here come from a female donor with multiple sclerosis, enrolled in a pregnancy study.

The chain combines TRBV7-8 with TRBJ1-4; D may be TRBD1 (5 bases). The CDR3 length is 14 residues. Trimming removed 5 bases at V and 4 bases at J, with 11 bases between. CDR1 SGHVS and CDR2 FQNEAQ come from the germline V gene. CDR3 in amino acids: CASSPAGVNEKLFF. DNA of the CDR3: TGTGCCAGCAGCCCGGCGGGGGTTAATGAAAAACTGTTTTTT.

In nucleotides, the CDR3 is TGTGCCAGCGGGTCGGGGAGCACTGAAGCTTTCTTT. Translating gives CASGSGSTEAFF. This rearrangement joins TRBV11-2 to TRBJ1-1; no clear D. Trimming took off 8 bases at V and 4 bases at J, with 11 bases between the two ends. CDR1 is SGHAT, CDR2 FQNNGV, per germline. The CDR3 consists of 12 residues.

The chain joins TRBV7-9 to TRBJ1-2; D is unresolved. The CDR3 contains 12 residues. From germline, CDR1 is SEHNR and CDR2 FQNEAQ (reference sequence). Trimming took off 5 bases at V and 4 bases at J, with 8 bases between the two ends. The CDR3 reads CASSPGRYGYTF. The CDR3 nucleotides are TGTGCCAGCAGCCCAGGCCGCTATGGCTACACCTTC.

This sequence joins TRBV5-1 and TRBJ2-2; 9 bases align to TRBD1. CDR1 is SGHRS and CDR2 is YFSETQ in the germline V gene. The J segment lost 1 base and the V segment lost 1 base, leaving 2 bases of the junction unmatched. The CDR3 is made up of 16 amino acids. The CDR3 is CASSLRGQGNTGELFF. In DNA, the CDR3 is TGCGCCAGCAGCTTGAGGGGACAGGGGAACACCGGGGAGCTGTTTTTT.

The chain is built from TRBV5-4 and TRBJ1-2; 8 bases line up with TRBD1. There are 14 residues in the CDR3. The V gene's germline CDR1 is SGHNT and CDR2 YYREEE (reference sequence). Trimming removed 0 bases from V and 8 bases from J; junction bases left unmatched: 6. As DNA, the CDR3 is TGTGCCAGCAGCTTGGGGCAGGGGGCGGGAGGCTACACCTTC. Its translation: CASSLGQGAGGYTF.

This chain links TRBV30 with TRBJ1-2, with a tentative D call TRBD1 (6 bases). Per the germline V gene, CDR1 is GTSNPN and CDR2 is SVGIG (reference sequence). The CDR3 runs 12 residues. Between the trimmed V and J ends, which lost 4 bases and 8 bases, there was a span of 14 bases. In nucleotides, the CDR3 is TGTGCCTGGATAGGCAGGGGAAGGGGCTACACCTTC. Its protein product is CAWIGRGRGYTF.

The chain joins TRBV30 to TRBJ2-5; D not certain. The ends were cut back, 3 bases at V and 0 bases at J, with 11 bases in the middle. This CDR3 contains 14 residues. The germline gives CDR1 GTSNPN, CDR2 SVGIG (reference sequence). Written as DNA, the CDR3 is TGTGCCTGGAGGGCAAACACGTACCAAGAGACCCAGTACTTC. Its protein is CAWRANTYQETQYF.

This chain joins TRBV19 and TRBJ1-3; tentative D call: TRBD1 (6 bases). V lost 6 bases to trimming and J lost 2 bases, with 17 bases between them. Germline loops: CDR1 LNHDA, CDR2 SQIVND (reference sequence). The CDR3 consists of 16 residues. CDR3 bases: TGTGCCAGTAGGATTCCCGGCACAGGGACTGGAAACACCATATATTTT. It codes for CASRIPGTGTGNTIYF. Supplemented by reference TRBV19 and TRBJ1-3, the full variable domain reads DGGITQSPKYLFRKEGQNVTLSCEQNLNHDAMYWYRQDPGQGLRLIYYSQIVNDFQKGDIAEGYSVSREKKESFPLTVTSAQKNPTAFYLCASRIPGTGTGNTIYFGEGSWLTVV.